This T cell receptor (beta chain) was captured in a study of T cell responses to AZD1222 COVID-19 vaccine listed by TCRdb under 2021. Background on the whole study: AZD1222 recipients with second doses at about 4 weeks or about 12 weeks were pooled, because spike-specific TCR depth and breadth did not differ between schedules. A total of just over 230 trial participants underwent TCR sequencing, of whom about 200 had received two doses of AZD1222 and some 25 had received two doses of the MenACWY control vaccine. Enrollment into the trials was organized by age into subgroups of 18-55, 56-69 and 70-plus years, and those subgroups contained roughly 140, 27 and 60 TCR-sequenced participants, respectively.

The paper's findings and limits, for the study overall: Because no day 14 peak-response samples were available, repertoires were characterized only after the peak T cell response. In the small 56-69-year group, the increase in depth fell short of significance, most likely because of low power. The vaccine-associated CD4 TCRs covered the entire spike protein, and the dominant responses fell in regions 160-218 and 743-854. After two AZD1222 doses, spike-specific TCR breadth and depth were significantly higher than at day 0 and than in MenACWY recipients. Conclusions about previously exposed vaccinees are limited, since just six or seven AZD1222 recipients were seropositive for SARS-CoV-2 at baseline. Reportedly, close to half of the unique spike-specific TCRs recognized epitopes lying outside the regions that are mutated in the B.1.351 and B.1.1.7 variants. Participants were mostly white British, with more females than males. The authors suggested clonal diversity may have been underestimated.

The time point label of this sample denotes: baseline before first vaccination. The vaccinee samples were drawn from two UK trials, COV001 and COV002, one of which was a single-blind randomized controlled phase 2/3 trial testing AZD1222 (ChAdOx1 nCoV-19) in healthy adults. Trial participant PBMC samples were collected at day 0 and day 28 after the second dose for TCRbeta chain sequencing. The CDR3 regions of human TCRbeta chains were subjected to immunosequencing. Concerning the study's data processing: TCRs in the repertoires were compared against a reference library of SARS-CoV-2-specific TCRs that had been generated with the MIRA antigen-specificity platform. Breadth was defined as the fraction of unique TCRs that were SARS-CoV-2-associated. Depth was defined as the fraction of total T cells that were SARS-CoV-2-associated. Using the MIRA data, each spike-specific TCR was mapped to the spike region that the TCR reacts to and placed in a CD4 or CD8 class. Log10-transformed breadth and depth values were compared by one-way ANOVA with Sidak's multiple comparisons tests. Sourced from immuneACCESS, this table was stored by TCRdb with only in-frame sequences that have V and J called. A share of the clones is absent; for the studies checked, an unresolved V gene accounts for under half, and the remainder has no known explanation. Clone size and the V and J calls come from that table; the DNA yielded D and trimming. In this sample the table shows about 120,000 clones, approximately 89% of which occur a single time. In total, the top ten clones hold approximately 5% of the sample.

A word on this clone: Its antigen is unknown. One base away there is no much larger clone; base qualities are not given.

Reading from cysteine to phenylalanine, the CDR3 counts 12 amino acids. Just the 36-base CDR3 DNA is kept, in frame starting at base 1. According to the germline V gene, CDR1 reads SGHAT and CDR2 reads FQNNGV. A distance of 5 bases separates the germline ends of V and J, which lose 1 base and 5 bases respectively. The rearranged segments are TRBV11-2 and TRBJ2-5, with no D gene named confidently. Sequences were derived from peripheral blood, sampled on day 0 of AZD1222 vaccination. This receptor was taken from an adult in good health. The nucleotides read TGTGCCAGCAGCTTAGGAGCTGAGACCCAGTACTTC. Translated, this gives CASSLGAETQYF.